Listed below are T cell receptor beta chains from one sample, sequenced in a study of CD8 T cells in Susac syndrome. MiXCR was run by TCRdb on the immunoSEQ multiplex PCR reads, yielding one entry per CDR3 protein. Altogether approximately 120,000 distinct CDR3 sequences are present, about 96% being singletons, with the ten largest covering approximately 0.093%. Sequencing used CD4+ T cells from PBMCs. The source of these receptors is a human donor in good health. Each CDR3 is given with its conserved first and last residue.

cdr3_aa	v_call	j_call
CASRPPLIRDYGYTF	TRBV28	TRBJ1-2
CASRRTWTGIGYTF	TRBV2	TRBJ1-2
CASSALGNTIYF	TRBV2	TRBJ1-3
CASSADRTGSSYEQYF	TRBV13	TRBJ2-7
CASSPNPQGSNSPLHF	TRBV3-1	TRBJ1-6
CSVGEVRGPGNEQFF	TRBV29-1	TRBJ2-1
CASSPTDSSYEQYF	TRBV10-2	TRBJ2-7
CASSGTGQETQYF	TRBV5-1	TRBJ2-5
CASSSQGFTGELFF	TRBV6-5	TRBJ2-2
CSVEARGFGGYTF	TRBV29-1	TRBJ1-2
CSVEKAVGETQYF	TRBV29-1	TRBJ2-5
CASSLEGGRNQPQHF	TRBV5-1	TRBJ1-5
CASSLAYGADTQYF	TRBV7-3	TRBJ2-3
CASSESLVRAEQYF	TRBV2	TRBJ2-7
CATSAGSPKETQYF	TRBV15	TRBJ2-5
CASRREETQYF	TRBV5-1	TRBJ2-5
CSARRAHSYPSYEQYF	TRBV20-1	TRBJ2-7
CASSPTGVRGQYF	TRBV6-5	TRBJ2-7
CSASRTSGRSSYEQYF	TRBV20-1	TRBJ2-7
CASSQQGLAGPYNEQFF	TRBV4-1	TRBJ2-1
CASSLGTGTLQFF	TRBV7-2	TRBJ2-1
CASSSTGPSYNEQFF	TRBV7-9	TRBJ2-1
CASSYSMGNTEAFF	TRBV6-5	TRBJ1-1
CASSLGPLAGEYNEQFF	TRBV5-1	TRBJ2-1
CASSIRGPDTQYF	TRBV19	TRBJ2-3
CASSEGGASYNEQFF	TRBV6-1	TRBJ2-1
CATSDPSGAGEQFF	TRBV24-1	TRBJ2-1
CASSLGGMSSYEQYF	TRBV25-1	TRBJ2-7
CASSHRGIGYGYTF	TRBV3-1	TRBJ1-2
CASSPGGAHGGYTF	TRBV28	TRBJ1-2
CSAREPAGYTDTQYF	TRBV20-1	TRBJ2-3
CASSPGAGTDTQYF	TRBV18	TRBJ2-3
CATPGMDGYTF	TRBV24-1	TRBJ1-2
CASRLAAGTDTQYF	TRBV2	TRBJ2-3
CASSVTGIDGYTF	TRBV6-1	TRBJ1-2
CASSPRGGATGSEAFF	TRBV7-2	TRBJ1-1
CASSPSGRGNTDTQYF	TRBV12-3/TRBV12-4	TRBJ2-3
CASSSGLAGGYEQYF	TRBV7-2	TRBJ2-7
CSVRQNSDTQYF	TRBV29-1	TRBJ2-3
CSATPMSGFGNEQFF	TRBV20-1	TRBJ2-1
CAWSSGTGSDTQYF	TRBV30	TRBJ2-3
CASSQVGGAQPQHF	TRBV3-1	TRBJ1-5
CASLDTQYF	TRBV30	TRBJ2-3
CATSRPYAITDTQYF	TRBV15	TRBJ2-3
CASSGGTGGTGELFF	TRBV2	TRBJ2-2
CASSGLRAGDTQYF	TRBV6-1	TRBJ2-3
CASSRRAGGSTDTQYF	TRBV7-9	TRBJ2-3
CASSRTGTSGSRNTGELFF	TRBV6-2/TRBV6-3	TRBJ2-2
CASSFRRENQPQHF	TRBV27	TRBJ1-5
CASSSRGGEETQYF	TRBV7-2	TRBJ2-5
CSVDTGQGTYEQYF	TRBV29-1	TRBJ2-7
CSVGPGQGYGYTF	TRBV29-1	TRBJ1-2
CSARDYHYEQYF	TRBV20-1	TRBJ2-7
CATSEAGTGQETQYF	TRBV24-1	TRBJ2-5